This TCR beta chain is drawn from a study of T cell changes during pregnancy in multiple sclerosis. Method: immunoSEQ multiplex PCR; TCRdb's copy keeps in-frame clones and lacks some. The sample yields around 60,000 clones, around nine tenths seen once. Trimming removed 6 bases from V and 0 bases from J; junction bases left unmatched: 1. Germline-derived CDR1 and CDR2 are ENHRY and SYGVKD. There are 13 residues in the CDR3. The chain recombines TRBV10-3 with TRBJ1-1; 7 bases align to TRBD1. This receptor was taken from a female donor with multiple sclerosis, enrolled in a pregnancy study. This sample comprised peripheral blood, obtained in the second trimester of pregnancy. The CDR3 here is CAIRGQLNTEAFF. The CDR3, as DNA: TGTGCCATCAGGGGACAGCTGAACACTGAAGCTTTCTTT.